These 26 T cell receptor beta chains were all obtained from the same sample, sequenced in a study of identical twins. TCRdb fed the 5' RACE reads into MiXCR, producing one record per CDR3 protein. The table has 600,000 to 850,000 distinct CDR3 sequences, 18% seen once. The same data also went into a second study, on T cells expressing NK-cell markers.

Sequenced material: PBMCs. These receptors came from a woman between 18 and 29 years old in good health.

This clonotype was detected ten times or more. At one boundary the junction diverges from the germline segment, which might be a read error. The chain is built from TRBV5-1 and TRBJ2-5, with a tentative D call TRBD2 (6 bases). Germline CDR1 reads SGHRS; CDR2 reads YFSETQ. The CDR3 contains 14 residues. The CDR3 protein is CASSLSGGEETQYF. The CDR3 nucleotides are TGTGCCAGCAGCTTATCCGGCGGGGAAGAGACCCAGTACTTC.

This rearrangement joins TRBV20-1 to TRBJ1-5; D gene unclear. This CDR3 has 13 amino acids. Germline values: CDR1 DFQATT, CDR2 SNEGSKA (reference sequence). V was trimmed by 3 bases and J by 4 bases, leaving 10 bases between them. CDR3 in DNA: TGCAGTGCTAGCCTCAGCTTAAATCAGCCCCAGCATTTT. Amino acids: CSASLSLNQPQHF.

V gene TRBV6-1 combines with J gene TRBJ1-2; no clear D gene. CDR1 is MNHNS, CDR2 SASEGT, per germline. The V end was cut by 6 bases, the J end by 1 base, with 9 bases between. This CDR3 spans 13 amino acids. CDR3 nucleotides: TGTGCCAGCAGCGGAGGGTTTAACTATGGCTACACCTTC. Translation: CASSGGFNYGYTF.

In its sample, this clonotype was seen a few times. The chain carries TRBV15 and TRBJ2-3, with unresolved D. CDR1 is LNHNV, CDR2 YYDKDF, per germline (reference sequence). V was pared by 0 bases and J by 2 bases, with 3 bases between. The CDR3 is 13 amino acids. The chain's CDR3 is CATSRDDTDTQYF. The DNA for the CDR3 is TGTGCCACCAGCAGAGATGACACAGATACGCAGTATTTT.

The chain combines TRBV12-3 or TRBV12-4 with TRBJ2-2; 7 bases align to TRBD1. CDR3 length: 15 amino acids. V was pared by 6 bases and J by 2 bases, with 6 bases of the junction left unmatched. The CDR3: CASSSGQKNTGELFF. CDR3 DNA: TGTGCCAGCAGCTCGGGACAGAAAAACACCGGGGAGCTGTTTTTT.

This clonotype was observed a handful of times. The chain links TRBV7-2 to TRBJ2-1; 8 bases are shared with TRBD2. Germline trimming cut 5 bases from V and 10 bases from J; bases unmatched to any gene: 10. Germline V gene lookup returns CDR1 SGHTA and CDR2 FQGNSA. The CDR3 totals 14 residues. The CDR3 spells CASSPGLVGGEQFF. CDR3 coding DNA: TGTGCCAGCAGCCCGGGACTAGTGGGGGGCGAGCAGTTCTTC. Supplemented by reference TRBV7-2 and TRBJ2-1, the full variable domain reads GAGVSQSPSNKVTEKGKDVELRCDPISGHTALYWYRQSLGQGLEFLIYFQGNSAPDKSGLPSDRFSAERTGGSVSTLTIQRTQQEDSAVYLCASSPGLVGGEQFFGPGTRLTVL.

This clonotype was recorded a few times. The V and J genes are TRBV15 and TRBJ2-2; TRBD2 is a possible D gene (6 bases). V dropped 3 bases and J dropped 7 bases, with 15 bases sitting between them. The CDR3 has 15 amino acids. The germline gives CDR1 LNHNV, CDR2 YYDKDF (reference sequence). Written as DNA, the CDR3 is TGTGCCACCAGCAGTTCCTACGGGAGTTTCGGGGAGCTGTTTTTT. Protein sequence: CATSSSYGSFGELFF.

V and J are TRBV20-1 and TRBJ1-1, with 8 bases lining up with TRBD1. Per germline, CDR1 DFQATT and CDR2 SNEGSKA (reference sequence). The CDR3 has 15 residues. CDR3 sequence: CRAGGRGSVNTEAFF. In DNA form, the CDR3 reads TGCAGGGCAGGGGGCCGCGGATCAGTGAACACTGAAGCTTTCTTT.

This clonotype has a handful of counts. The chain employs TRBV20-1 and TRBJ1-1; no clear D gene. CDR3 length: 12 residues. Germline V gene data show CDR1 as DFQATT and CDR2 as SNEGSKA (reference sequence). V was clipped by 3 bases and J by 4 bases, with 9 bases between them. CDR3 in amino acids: CSARDLGTEAFF. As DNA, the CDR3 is TGCAGTGCTAGGGACCTGGGCACTGAAGCTTTCTTT.

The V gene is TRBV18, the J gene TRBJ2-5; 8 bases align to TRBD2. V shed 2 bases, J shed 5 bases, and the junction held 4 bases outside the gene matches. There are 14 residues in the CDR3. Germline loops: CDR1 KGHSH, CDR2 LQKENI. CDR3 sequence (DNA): TGTGCCAGCTCACCATCGCAGCGGGGGGAGACCCAGTACTTC. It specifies CASSPSQRGETQYF.

Written as DNA, the CDR3 is TGTGCCAGCAGCGAAACGGACCGGATACCGTACTTC. Protein sequence: CASSETDRIPYF. The V and J genes are TRBV7-2 and TRBJ2-7; no firm D call. This CDR3 spans 12 amino acids. The V gene lost 5 bases and the J gene lost 12 bases, with 17 bases spanning the gap. CDR1 is SGHTA and CDR2 is FQGNSA in the germline V gene.

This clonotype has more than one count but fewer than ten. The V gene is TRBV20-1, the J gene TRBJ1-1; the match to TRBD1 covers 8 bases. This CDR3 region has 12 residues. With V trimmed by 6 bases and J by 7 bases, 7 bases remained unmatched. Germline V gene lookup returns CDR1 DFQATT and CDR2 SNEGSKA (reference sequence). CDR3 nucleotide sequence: TGCAGTGCCCCCAGGGGGCTCGATGAAGCTTTCTTT. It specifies CSAPRGLDEAFF.

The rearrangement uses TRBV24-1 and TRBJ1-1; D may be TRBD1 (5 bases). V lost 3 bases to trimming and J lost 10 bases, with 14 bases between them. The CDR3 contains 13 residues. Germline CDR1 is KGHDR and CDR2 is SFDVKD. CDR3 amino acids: CATSDRPTGGAFF. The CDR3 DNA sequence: TGTGCCACCAGTGATAGACCTACTGGGGGAGCTTTCTTT.

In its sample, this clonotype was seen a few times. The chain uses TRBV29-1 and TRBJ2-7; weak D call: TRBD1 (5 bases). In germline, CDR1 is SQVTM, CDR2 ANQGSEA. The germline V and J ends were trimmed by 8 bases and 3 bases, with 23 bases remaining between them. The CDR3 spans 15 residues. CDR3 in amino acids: CSPMGRAGLLYEQYF. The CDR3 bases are TGCAGCCCCATGGGTAGGGCAGGGTTACTCTACGAGCAGTACTTC.

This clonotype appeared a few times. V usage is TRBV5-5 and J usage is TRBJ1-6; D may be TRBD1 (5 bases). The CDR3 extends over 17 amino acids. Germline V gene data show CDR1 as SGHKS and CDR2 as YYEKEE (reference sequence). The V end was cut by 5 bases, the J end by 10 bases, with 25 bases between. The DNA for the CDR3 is TGTGCCAGCAGTCGGTCGCCAGGGACTGCCTTTAGGTCACCCCTCCACTTT. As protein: CASSRSPGTAFRSPLHF.

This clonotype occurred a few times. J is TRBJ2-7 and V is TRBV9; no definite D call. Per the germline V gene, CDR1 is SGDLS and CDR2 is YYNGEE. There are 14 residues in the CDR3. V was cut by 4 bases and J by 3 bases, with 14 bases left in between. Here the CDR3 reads CASSFDTNRYEQYF. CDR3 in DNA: TGTGCCAGCAGCTTTGACACGAATCGCTACGAGCAGTACTTC.

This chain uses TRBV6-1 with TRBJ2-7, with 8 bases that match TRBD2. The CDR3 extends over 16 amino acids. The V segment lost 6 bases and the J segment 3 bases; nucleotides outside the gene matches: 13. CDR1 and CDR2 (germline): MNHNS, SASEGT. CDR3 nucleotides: TGTGCCAGCAGCTCCCCGCGCGGGGGGTTATACTACGAGCAGTACTTC. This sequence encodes CASSSPRGGLYYEQYF.

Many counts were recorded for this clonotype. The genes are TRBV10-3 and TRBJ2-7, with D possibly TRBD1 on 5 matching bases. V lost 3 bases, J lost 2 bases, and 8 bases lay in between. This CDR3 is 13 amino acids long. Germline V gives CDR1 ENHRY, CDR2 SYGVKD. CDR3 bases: TGTGCCATCAGTGACCAACAGGCCTACGAGCAGTACTTC. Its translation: CAISDQQAYEQYF.

CDR3 protein: CASSQDSGHRTFFEQFF. In DNA form, the CDR3 reads TGTGCCAGCAGCCAAGATTCGGGCCACCGGACATTCTTTGAGCAGTTCTTC. The chain is built from TRBV4-2 and TRBJ2-1, with TRBD1 as a possible D gene (5 bases). The CDR3 totals 17 residues. Germline CDR1 reads LGHNA; CDR2 reads YNFKEQ. Trimming cost V 0 bases and J 9 bases, with 21 bases left between them.

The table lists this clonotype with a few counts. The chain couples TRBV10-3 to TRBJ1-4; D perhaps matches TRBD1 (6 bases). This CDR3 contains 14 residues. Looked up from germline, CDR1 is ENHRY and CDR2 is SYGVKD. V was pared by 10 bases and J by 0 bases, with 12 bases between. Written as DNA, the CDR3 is TGTGCCACCAGGGGCTTCGCAACTAATGAAAAACTGTTTTTT. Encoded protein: CATRGFATNEKLFF.

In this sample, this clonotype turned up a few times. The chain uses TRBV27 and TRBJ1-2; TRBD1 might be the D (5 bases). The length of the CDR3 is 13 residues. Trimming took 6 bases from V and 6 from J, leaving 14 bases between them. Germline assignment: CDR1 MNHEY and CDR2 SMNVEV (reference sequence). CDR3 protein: CASRDPTAHGYTF. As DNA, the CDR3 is TGTGCCAGCAGAGACCCGACAGCTCATGGCTACACCTTC.

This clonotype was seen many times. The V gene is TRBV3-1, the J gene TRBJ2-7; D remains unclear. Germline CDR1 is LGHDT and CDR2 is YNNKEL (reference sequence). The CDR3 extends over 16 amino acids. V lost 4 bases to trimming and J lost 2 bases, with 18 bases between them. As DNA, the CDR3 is TGTGCCAGCAGCCCGAATCTGGGAAAAGAAGCCTACGAGCAGTACTTC. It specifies CASSPNLGKEAYEQYF.

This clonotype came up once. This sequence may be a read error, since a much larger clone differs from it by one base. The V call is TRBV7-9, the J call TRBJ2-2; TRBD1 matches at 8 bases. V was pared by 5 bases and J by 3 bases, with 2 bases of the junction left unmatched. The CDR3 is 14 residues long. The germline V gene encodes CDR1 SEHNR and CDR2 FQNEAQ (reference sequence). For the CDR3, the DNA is TGTGCCAGCAGCCCGGACAGGGACACCGGGGAGCTGTTTTTT. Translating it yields CASSPDRDTGELFF.

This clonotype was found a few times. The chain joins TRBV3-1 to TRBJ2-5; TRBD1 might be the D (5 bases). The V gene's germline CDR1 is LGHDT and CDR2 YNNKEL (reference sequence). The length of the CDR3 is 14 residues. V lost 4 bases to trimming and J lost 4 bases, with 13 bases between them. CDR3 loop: CASSPILTVETQYF. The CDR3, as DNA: TGTGCCAGCAGCCCGATCCTGACAGTAGAGACCCAGTACTTC.

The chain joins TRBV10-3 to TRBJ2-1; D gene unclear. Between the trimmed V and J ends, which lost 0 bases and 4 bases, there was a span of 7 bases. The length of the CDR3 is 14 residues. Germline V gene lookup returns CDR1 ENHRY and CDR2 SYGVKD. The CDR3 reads CAISESTQYNEQFF. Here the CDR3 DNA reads TGTGCCATCAGTGAGTCGACCCAGTACAATGAGCAGTTCTTC.

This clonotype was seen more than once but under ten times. For the CDR3, the DNA is TGCAGCGTGCAGGGGGCGGATGAAAAACTGTTTTTT. This gives the protein CSVQGADEKLFF. The chain is built from TRBV29-1 and TRBJ1-4; 8 bases align to TRBD1. Germline CDR1 reads SQVTM; CDR2 reads ANQGSEA. The CDR3 length is 12 residues. The V gene end was trimmed by 6 bases and the J gene end by 6 bases; junction bases not matched to a gene: 3.